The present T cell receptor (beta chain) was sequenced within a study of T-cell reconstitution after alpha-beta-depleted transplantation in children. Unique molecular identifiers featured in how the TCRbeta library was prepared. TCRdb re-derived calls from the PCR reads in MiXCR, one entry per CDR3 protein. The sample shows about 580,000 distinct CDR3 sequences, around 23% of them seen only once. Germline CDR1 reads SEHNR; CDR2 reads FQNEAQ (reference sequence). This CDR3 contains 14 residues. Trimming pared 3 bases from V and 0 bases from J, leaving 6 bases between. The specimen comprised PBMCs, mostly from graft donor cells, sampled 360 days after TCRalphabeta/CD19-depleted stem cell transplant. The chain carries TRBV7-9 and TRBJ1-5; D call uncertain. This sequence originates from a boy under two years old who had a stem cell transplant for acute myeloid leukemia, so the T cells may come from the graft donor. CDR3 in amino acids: CASSFAASNQPQHF. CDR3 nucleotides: TGTGCCAGCAGCTTCGCAGCTAGCAATCAGCCCCAGCATTTT.